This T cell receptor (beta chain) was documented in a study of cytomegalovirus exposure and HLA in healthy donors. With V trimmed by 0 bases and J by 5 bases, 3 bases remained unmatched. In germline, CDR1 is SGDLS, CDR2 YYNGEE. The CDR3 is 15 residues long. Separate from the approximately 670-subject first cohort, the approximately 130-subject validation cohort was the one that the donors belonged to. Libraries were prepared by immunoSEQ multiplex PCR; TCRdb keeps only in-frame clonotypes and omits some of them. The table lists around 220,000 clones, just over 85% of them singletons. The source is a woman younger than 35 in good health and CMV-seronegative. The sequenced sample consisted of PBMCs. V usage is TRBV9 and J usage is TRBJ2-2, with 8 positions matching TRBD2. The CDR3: CASSVGASGTGELFF. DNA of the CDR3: TGTGCCAGCAGCGTAGGGGCTAGCGGGACCGGGGAGCTGTTTTTT.